This TCR beta chain originates from a study of blood T cells in healthy people across ages. V lost 6 bases to trimming and J lost 9 bases; unmatched junction nucleotides: 12. CDR3 length: 15 amino acids. Germline CDR1 is MNHEY and CDR2 is SVGEGT. This clonotype was counted many times. Antigen unknown. General observations from the study: Those diversity estimates obtained from one million T cells were thought to be underestimates.

Using a J-beta primer mix together with a sample-barcoded 5' primer, a second PCR was run for roughly 7 to 11 cycles. TCRdb reprocessed the 5' RACE reads with MiXCR, giving one entry per CDR3 protein. The repertoire consists of 630,000 or so distinct CDR3 sequences, with about 34% occurring once and the leading ten covering roughly 15%. V gene TRBV6-2 or TRBV6-3 combines with J gene TRBJ2-1; 9 positions match TRBD1. Material: blood. The sequence was obtained from a woman of 80 years or more in good health. The CDR3 sequence: CASRDDRGDTFEQFF. The CDR3 coding sequence is TGTGCCAGCAGGGACGACAGGGGGGATACCTTTGAGCAGTTCTTC.